Below are 29 T cell receptor beta chains sequenced from a single sample in a study of cytomegalovirus exposure and HLA in healthy donors. 13 Jbeta primers and 60 Vbeta primers were used for the PCR. Assay: immunoSEQ multiplex PCR; the TCRdb copy retains only in-frame clones and omits some. Of under 150,000 clones in the sample, 70% to 85% were seen once. Sequenced input: PBMCs. These TCRs come from a male donor in good health and CMV-seronegative.

The V and J genes are TRBV6-5 and TRBJ1-3; 7 nucleotides match TRBD1. J lost 6 bases, V lost 6 bases, and 5 bases had no gene match. This CDR3 is built from 13 residues. Germline CDR1 MNHEY, CDR2 SVGAGI. The CDR3 nucleotides read TGTGCCAGCAGCCCTACAGGGGTAAACACCATATATTTT. Amino acids: CASSPTGVNTIYF.

The chain is built from TRBV6-5 and TRBJ2-7; weak D call: TRBD2 (6 bases). Trimming shortened V by 1 base and J by 0 bases, and 10 bases separated the two germline ends. Germline V CDR1 and CDR2: MNHEY, SVGAGI. The CDR3 length is 15 residues. CDR3 bases: TGTGCCAGCAGTTACTACGGGGGTCTCTCCTACGAGCAGTACTTC. This encodes CASSYYGGLSYEQYF.

This chain links TRBV9 with TRBJ2-7; 9 nucleotides line up with TRBD1. The CDR3 extends over 16 amino acids. V shed 6 bases and J 1 base; nucleotides not matched to a gene: 11. CDR1 and CDR2 (germline): SGDLS, YYNGEE. For the CDR3, the DNA is TGTGCCAGCACCAACCCGGGACAGGGAACTTCCTACGAGCAGTACTTC. This sequence encodes CASTNPGQGTSYEQYF. Full variable domain (outside the CDR3, taken from reference TRBV9 and TRBJ2-7): DSGVTQTPKHLITATGQRVTLRCSPRSGDLSVYWYQQSLDQGLQFLIQYYNGEERAKGNILERFSAQQFPDLHSELNLSSLELGDSALYFCASTNPGQGTSYEQYFGPGTRLTVT.

The rearrangement joins TRBV14 to TRBJ2-7; no clear D. V dropped 1 base and J dropped 5 bases, with 3 bases sitting between them. This CDR3 has 11 residues. CDR1 SGHDN and CDR2 FVKESK come from the germline V gene. CDR3 sequence: CASSQGHEQYF. Here the CDR3 DNA reads TGTGCCAGCAGCCAAGGGCACGAGCAGTACTTC.

The rearrangement links TRBV28 to TRBJ2-7; D remains unclear. Between the trimmed V and J ends, which lost 2 bases and 2 bases, there was a span of 4 bases. Germline V gene lookup returns CDR1 MDHEN and CDR2 SYDVKM. This CDR3 spans 12 amino acids. CDR3 region: CASSLATYEQYF. The CDR3, as DNA: TGTGCCAGCAGTTTAGCGACCTACGAGCAGTACTTC.

This clone has only a few counts. This chain uses TRBV6-5 with TRBJ2-7; possible D gene TRBD1, 6 bases. Germline-derived CDR1 and CDR2 are MNHEY and SVGAGI. There are 13 residues in the CDR3. The ends were cut back, 6 bases at V and 4 bases at J, with 13 bases in the middle. The DNA for the CDR3 is TGTGCCAGCAGCCGAAGCCAGGGGTACGAGCAGTACTTC. Its translation is CASSRSQGYEQYF.

V usage is TRBV7-3 and J usage is TRBJ2-1; 7 nucleotides line up with TRBD2. The CDR3 is made up of 15 amino acids. Germline lookup yields CDR1 SGHTA and CDR2 FQGTGA. Trimming took 1 base from V and 3 from J; bases not matched to a gene: 3. The DNA for the CDR3 is TGTGCCAGCAGCTTAAGCGGGACTAACTACAATGAGCAGTTCTTC. This translates into CASSLSGTNYNEQFF.

This clone was counted between two and nine times. The J gene is TRBJ2-3, the V gene TRBV5-1; TRBD2 is a possible D gene (5 bases). Per germline, CDR1 SGHRS and CDR2 YFSETQ. The CDR3 length is 15 residues. V was shortened by 0 bases and J by 1 base, with 9 bases between the two germline ends. Here the CDR3 reads CASSLVAEGTDTQYF. In DNA form, the CDR3 reads TGCGCCAGCAGCTTGGTGGCGGAGGGCACAGATACGCAGTATTTT.

V and J are TRBV6-1 and TRBJ2-7, with 11 bases fitting TRBD2. Germline CDR1 MNHNS, CDR2 SASEGT. The CDR3 loop spans 15 amino acids. The junction had 3 bases not matched to a gene; V was cut back by 3 bases and J by 2 bases. CDR3 bases: TGTGCCAGCAGTGAGCTAGCGGGAGGTACCTACGAGCAGTACTTC. Its protein is CASSELAGGTYEQYF.

CDR3 amino acids: CAWWTANTGELFF. CDR3 coding DNA: TGTGCCTGGTGGACTGCGAACACCGGGGAGCTGTTTTTT. This rearrangement joins TRBV30 to TRBJ2-2, with TRBD2 as a possible D gene (5 bases). With 5 bases removed from V and 0 bases from J, the gap between germline ends came to 7 bases. CDR1 is GTSNPN, CDR2 SVGIG, per germline (reference sequence). The CDR3 loop spans 13 amino acids.

The gene calls are TRBV30 and TRBJ2-6; TRBD1 aligns across 7 bases. V lost 4 bases to trimming and J lost 0 bases; unmatched junction nucleotides: 6. Germline lookup yields CDR1 GTSNPN and CDR2 SVGIG (reference sequence). This CDR3 has 16 amino acids. This CDR3 reads CAWTETGPSGANVLTF. In nucleotides, the CDR3 is TGTGCCTGGACCGAGACAGGGCCCTCTGGGGCCAACGTCCTGACTTTC.

V usage is TRBV27 and J usage is TRBJ2-5; TRBD2 aligns across 12 bases. V trimming: 6 bases; J trimming: 5 bases; junction bases outside the gene matches: 7. CDR3 length equals 15 residues. The germline CDR1 and CDR2 sequences are MNHEY and SMNVEV (reference sequence). The CDR3: CASRSGLAGMETQYF. DNA of the CDR3: TGTGCCAGCAGGTCGGGACTAGCGGGTATGGAGACCCAGTACTTC.

The chain employs TRBV4-3 and TRBJ2-1, with 10 bases matching TRBD1. Per germline, CDR1 LGHNA and CDR2 YSLEER. This CDR3 spans 14 amino acids. Trimming at V came to 4 bases and at J to 8 bases, leaving 5 bases not matched to a gene. The CDR3: CASSPRDRGYEQFF. The CDR3 DNA reads as TGCGCCAGCAGCCCCCGGGACAGGGGCTATGAGCAGTTCTTC.

V is TRBV28 and J is TRBJ2-3; TRBD1 aligns across 11 bases. The CDR3 loop spans 18 amino acids. J was trimmed by 2 bases and V by 5 bases; bases with no gene match: 12. Germline-derived CDR1 and CDR2 are MDHEN and SYDVKM. The CDR3 DNA is TGTGCCAGCAGTGCCCGGACAGGGGGCGATAGTCCCACAGATACGCAGTATTTT. This gives the protein CASSARTGGDSPTDTQYF.

The chain carries TRBV5-1 and TRBJ1-1; D uncertain. Germline loops: CDR1 SGHRS, CDR2 YFSETQ. This CDR3 is built from 14 residues. Trimming pared 4 bases from V and 1 base from J, leaving 11 bases between. The CDR3 DNA reads TGCGCCAGCAGCACTATTGCCGGGAACACTGAAGCTTTCTTT. As protein: CASSTIAGNTEAFF.

V gene TRBV21-1 combines with J gene TRBJ2-3; TRBD2 is taken as the D call from the table, unchecked against the DNA. TRBV21-1 is classified as a pseudogene. CDR3 length: 11 residues. This CDR3 reads CATTNCGTQYF. DNA of the CDR3: TGTGCCACCACCAATTGCGGGACGCAGTATTTT.

The rearrangement links TRBV19 to TRBJ2-2; D call uncertain. The CDR3 spans 14 residues. V lost 1 base, J lost 1 base, and 4 bases lay in between. Germline lookup yields CDR1 LNHDA and CDR2 SQIVND (reference sequence). CDR3 in DNA: TGTGCCAGTAGTATAGGCGTGAACACCGGGGAGCTGTTTTTT. It is translated as CASSIGVNTGELFF.

In this sample, this clone turned up once. The junction departs from the called germline gene at one end, perhaps through a read error. The sample holds other DNA sequences that translate to the same CDR3. The rearrangement joins TRBV27 to TRBJ1-3, with 7 bases fitting TRBD1. The CDR3 loop spans 15 amino acids. Germline loops: CDR1 MNHEY, CDR2 SMNVEV (reference sequence). CDR3 DNA: TGCGCCAGCAGGCTGGACAGGAATGCTGGAAACACCATATATTTT. This codes for CASRLDRNAGNTIYF.

This clone was counted once. The CDR3 reads CASRLGGQGVKEGQPQHF. The DNA of the CDR3 is TGTGCAAGTCGCTTAGGGGGACAGGGGGTTAAGGAGGGTCAGCCCCAGCATTTT. The chain carries TRBV12-2 and TRBJ1-5; the table names TRBD1, a call not compared with the DNA. TRBV12-2 is described as a pseudogene. CDR3 length equals 18 residues.

The CDR3 protein is CASSFFDRGHQETQYF. CDR3 nucleotide sequence: TGTGCCAGCAGCTTTTTCGACAGGGGGCATCAAGAGACCCAGTACTTC. This sequence joins TRBV7-9 and TRBJ2-5; 10 bases match TRBD1. There are 16 residues in the CDR3. Trimming at V came to 3 bases and at J to 2 bases, leaving 6 bases not matched to a gene. Germline V CDR1 and CDR2: SEHNR, FQNEAQ (reference sequence).

For the CDR3, the DNA is TGTGCCAGTAGTCCCCCCCGACTAGCGGGAGCCCATGAGCAGTTCTTC. Protein product: CASSPPRLAGAHEQFF. V and J are TRBV19 and TRBJ2-1; 12 bases match TRBD2. This CDR3 is 16 amino acids long. CDR1 is LNHDA, CDR2 SQIVND, per germline (reference sequence). V trimming: 5 bases; J trimming: 8 bases; junction bases outside the gene matches: 10.

CDR3 in amino acids: CASSLPLTGTAAYEQYF. In nucleotides, the CDR3 is TGCGCCAGCAGCCTTCCACTGACCGGGACAGCAGCCTACGAGCAGTACTTC. This chain joins TRBV5-1 and TRBJ2-7; TRBD1 matches at 7 bases. The germline gives CDR1 SGHRS, CDR2 YFSETQ. The V segment lost 4 bases and the J segment 2 bases; nucleotides outside the gene matches: 15. This CDR3 spans 17 amino acids.

V is TRBV28 and J is TRBJ1-5; possibly TRBD1 for D (5 bases). Trimming pared 6 bases from V and 0 bases from J, leaving 9 bases between. Germline lookup yields CDR1 MDHEN and CDR2 SYDVKM. There are 14 residues in the CDR3. The DNA of the CDR3 is TGTGCCAGCAGGACAGCTTATAGCAATCAGCCCCAGCATTTT. Its translation is CASRTAYSNQPQHF.

The V and J genes are TRBV27 and TRBJ1-2; D not certain. This CDR3 is 14 amino acids long. Germline V lookup: CDR1 MNHEY, CDR2 SMNVEV (reference sequence). The V gene lost 0 bases and the J gene lost 3 bases, with 8 bases spanning the gap. The CDR3 loop is CASSLSAADYGYTF. The CDR3 nucleotides are TGTGCCAGCAGTTTATCGGCAGCGGACTATGGCTACACCTTC.

The rearrangement joins TRBV19 to TRBJ1-4; TRBD1 matches 9 bases. This CDR3 has 17 amino acids. V shed 10 bases and J 4 bases; nucleotides not matched to a gene: 16. Germline V CDR1 and CDR2: LNHDA, SQIVND (reference sequence). This CDR3 reads CANSPMDRGSGNEKLFF. The CDR3 DNA sequence: TGTGCCAATAGCCCAATGGACAGGGGATCCGGTAATGAAAAACTGTTTTTT.

On this clone itself: A read error may account for a junction end that differs from germline. The V call is TRBV6-1, the J call TRBJ1-2, with 7 bases matching TRBD1. CDR1 and CDR2 from the germline V gene are MNHNS and SASEGT. The CDR3 consists of 13 residues. DNA of the CDR3: TGTGCCAGCAGAGAAGGGACAGTCTATGGCTACACCTTC. It translates to CASREGTVYGYTF.

The chain couples TRBV28 to TRBJ1-1, with TRBD1 matching 10 bases. V shed 5 bases and J 4 bases; nucleotides not matched to a gene: 7. CDR1 and CDR2 (germline): MDHEN, SYDVKM. The CDR3 spans 15 residues. CDR3 region: CASSPRQGAVTEAFF. DNA of the CDR3: TGTGCCAGCAGTCCTCGACAGGGGGCCGTCACTGAAGCTTTCTTT. Supplemented by reference TRBV28 and TRBJ1-1, the full variable domain reads DVKVTQSSRYLVKRTGEKVFLECVQDMDHENMFWYRQDPGLGLRLIYFSYDVKMKEKGDIPEGYSVSREKKERFSLILESASTNQTSMYLCASSPRQGAVTEAFFGQGTRLTVV.

The rearrangement links TRBV9 to TRBJ2-6; 11 bases agree with TRBD1. V lost 3 bases to trimming and J lost 1 base; unmatched junction nucleotides: 18. The CDR3 is 22 residues long. From germline, CDR1 is SGDLS and CDR2 YYNGEE. In DNA form, the CDR3 reads TGTGCCAGCAGCGCCCCTAAGCAGGGGACAGGGGGACTTTGGTCTGGGGCCAACGTCCTGACTTTC. Protein product: CASSAPKQGTGGLWSGANVLTF.

Concerning this clone: Other DNA sequences from this sample encode an identical CDR3 as well. The V and J genes are TRBV5-1 and TRBJ1-1; maybe TRBD1 (5 bases). This CDR3 spans 15 amino acids. V lost 0 bases, J lost 0 bases, and 9 bases lay in between. Germline loops: CDR1 SGHRS, CDR2 YFSETQ. The CDR3: CASSLEGIMNTEAFF. CDR3 coding DNA: TGCGCCAGCAGCTTGGAGGGGATTATGAACACTGAAGCTTTCTTT.